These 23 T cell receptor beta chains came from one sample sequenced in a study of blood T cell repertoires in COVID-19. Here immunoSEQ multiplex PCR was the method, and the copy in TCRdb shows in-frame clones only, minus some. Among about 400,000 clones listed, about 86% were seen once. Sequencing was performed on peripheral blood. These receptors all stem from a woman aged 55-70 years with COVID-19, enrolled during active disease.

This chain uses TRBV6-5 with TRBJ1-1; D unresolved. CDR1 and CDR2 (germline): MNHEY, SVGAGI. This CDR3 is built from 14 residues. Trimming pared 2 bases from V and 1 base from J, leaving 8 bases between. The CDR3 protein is CASSYERGNTEAFF. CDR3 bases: TGTGCCAGCAGTTACGAGCGGGGGAACACTGAAGCTTTCTTT.

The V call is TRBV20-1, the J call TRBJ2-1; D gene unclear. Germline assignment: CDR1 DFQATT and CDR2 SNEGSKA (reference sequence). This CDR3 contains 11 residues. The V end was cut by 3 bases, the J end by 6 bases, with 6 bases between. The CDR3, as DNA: TGCAGTGCTAGTACTTCCAATGAGCAGTTCTTC. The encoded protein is CSASTSNEQFF.

The CDR3 region is CASGRDRSNTEAFF. The DNA of the CDR3 is TGTGCCTCGGGCCGGGACAGGTCGAACACTGAAGCTTTCTTT. The chain uses TRBV30 and TRBJ1-1, with 8 positions matching TRBD1. Per the germline V gene, CDR1 is GTSNPN and CDR2 is SVGIG (reference sequence). The junction had 8 bases not matched to a gene; V was cut back by 7 bases and J by 1 base. This CDR3 comprises 14 residues.

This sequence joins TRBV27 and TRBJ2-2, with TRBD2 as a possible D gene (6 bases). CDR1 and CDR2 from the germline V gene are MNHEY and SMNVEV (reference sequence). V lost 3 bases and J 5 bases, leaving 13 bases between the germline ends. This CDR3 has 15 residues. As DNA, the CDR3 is TGTGCCAGCAGTTTTCAGGTGGAGGGGACCGGGGAGCTGTTTTTT. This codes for CASSFQVEGTGELFF.

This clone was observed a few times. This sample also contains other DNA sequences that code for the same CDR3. This CDR3 reads CASSLGQGNYGYTF. CDR3 nucleotides: TGCGCCAGCAGCTTGGGACAGGGTAACTATGGCTACACCTTC. The V gene is TRBV5-1, the J gene TRBJ1-2; 7 bases agree with TRBD1. The CDR3 totals 14 residues. V lost 0 bases, J lost 1 base, and 0 bases stayed unmatched. Germline CDR1 and CDR2: SGHRS and YFSETQ.

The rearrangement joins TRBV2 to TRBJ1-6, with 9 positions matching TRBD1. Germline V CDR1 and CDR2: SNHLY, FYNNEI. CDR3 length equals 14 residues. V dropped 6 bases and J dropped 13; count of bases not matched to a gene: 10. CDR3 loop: CASRRTGESSPLHF. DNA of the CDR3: TGTGCCAGCAGGAGGACAGGGGAAAGTAGTCCCCTCCACTTT.

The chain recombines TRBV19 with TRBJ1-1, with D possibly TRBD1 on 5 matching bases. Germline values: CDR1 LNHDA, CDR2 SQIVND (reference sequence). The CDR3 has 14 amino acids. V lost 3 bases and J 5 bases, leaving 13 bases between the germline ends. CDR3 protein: CASSIPGWQTEAFF. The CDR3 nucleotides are TGTGCCAGTAGTATCCCAGGGTGGCAGACTGAAGCTTTCTTT.

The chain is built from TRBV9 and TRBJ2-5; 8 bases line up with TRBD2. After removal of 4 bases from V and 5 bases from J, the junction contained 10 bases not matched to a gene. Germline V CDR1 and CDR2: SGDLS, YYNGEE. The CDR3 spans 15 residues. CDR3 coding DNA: TGTGCCAGCAGCCTCTGGAGGGGCGGGAGGGAGACCCAGTACTTC. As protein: CASSLWRGGRETQYF.

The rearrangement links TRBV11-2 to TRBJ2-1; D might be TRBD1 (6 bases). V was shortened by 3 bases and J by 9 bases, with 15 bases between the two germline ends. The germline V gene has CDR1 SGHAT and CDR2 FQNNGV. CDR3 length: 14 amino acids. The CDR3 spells CASSLYLQGGEQFF. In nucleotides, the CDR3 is TGTGCCAGCAGCTTGTACCTACAGGGCGGTGAGCAGTTCTTC.

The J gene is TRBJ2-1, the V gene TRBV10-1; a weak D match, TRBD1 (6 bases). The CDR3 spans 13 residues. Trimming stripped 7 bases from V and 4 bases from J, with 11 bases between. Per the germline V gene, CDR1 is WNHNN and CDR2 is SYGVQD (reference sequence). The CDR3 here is CASILDRYNEQFF. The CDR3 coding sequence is TGCGCCAGCATCCTCGACAGGTACAATGAGCAGTTCTTC.

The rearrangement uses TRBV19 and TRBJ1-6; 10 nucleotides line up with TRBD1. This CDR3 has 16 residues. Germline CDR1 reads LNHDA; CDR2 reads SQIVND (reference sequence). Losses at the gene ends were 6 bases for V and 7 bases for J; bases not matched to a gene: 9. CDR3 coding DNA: TGTGCCAGTAGCCCGACAGGGGGCTTAGGCAATTCACCCCTCCACTTT. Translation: CASSPTGGLGNSPLHF.

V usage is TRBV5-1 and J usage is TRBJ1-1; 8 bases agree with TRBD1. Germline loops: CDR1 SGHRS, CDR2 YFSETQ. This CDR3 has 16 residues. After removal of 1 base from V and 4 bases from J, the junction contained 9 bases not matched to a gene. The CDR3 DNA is TGCGCCAGCAGCTTGAGCCAGGGGGCAAGGGTCACTGAAGCTTTCTTT. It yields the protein CASSLSQGARVTEAFF.

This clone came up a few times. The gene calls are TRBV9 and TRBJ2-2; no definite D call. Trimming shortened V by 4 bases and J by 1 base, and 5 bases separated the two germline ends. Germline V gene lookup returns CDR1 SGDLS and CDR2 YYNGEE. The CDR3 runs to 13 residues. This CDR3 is CASSIKNTGELFF. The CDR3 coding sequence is TGTGCCAGCAGCATTAAGAACACCGGGGAGCTGTTTTTT.

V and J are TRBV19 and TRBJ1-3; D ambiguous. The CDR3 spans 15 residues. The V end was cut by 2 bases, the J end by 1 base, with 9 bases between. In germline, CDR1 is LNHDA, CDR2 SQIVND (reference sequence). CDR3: CASSIRPESGNTIYF. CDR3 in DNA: TGTGCCAGTAGTATACGACCGGAGTCTGGAAACACCATATATTTT.

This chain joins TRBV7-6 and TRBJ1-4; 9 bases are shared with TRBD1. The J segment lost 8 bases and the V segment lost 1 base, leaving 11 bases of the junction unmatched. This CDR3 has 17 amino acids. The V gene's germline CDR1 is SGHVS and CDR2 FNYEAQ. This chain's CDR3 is CASSLVTGGPGDEKLFF. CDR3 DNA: TGTGCCAGCAGCTTAGTTACAGGGGGCCCAGGAGACGAAAAACTGTTTTTT.

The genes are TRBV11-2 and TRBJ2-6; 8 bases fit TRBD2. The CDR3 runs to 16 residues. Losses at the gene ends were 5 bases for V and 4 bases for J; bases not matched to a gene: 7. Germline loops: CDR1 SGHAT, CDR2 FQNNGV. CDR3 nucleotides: TGTGCCAGCAGCCCCCGGGAGGGTTCCGGGGCCAACGTCCTGACTTTC. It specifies CASSPREGSGANVLTF.

The chain's CDR3 is CASSEGLAFINEQFF. As DNA, the CDR3 is TGTGCCAGCAGTGAAGGACTAGCATTTATCAATGAGCAGTTCTTC. The chain couples TRBV2 to TRBJ2-1, with 7 bases lining up with TRBD2. Germline V lookup: CDR1 SNHLY, CDR2 FYNNEI. CDR3 size: 15 residues. Trimming at V came to 1 base and at J to 6 bases, leaving 6 bases not matched to a gene.

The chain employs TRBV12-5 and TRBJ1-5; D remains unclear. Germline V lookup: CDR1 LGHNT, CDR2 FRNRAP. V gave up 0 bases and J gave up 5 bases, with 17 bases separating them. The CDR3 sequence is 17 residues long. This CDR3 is CASGLVPHRQVDQPQHF. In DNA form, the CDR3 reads TGTGCTAGTGGTTTGGTACCCCATCGGCAGGTCGATCAGCCCCAGCATTTT.

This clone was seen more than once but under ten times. The CDR3 spells CASSISYRVKTDTQYF. As DNA, the CDR3 is TGTGCCAGTAGTATCTCGTACAGGGTAAAAACAGATACGCAGTATTTT. This chain links TRBV19 with TRBJ2-3; maybe TRBD1 (6 bases). There are 16 residues in the CDR3. The germline CDR1 and CDR2 sequences are LNHDA and SQIVND (reference sequence). V was cut by 3 bases and J by 3 bases, with 16 bases left in between.

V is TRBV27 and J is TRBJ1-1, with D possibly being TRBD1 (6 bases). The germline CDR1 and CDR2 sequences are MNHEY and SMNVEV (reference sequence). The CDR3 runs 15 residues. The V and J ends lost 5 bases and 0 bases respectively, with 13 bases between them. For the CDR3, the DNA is TGTGCCAGCAGTGTGACAGGTTTTCTGAACACTGAAGCTTTCTTT. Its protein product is CASSVTGFLNTEAFF.

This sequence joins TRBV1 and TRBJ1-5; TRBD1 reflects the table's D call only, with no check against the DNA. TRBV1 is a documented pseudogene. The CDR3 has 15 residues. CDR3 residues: CTSSQDRGVFQPQHF. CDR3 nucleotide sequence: TGCACCAGCAGCCAAGACAGGGGGGTTTTTCAGCCCCAGCATTTT.

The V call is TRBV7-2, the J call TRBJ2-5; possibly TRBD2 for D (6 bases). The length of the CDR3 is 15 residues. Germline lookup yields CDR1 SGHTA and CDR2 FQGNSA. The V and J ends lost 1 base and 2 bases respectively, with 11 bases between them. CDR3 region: CASSLGGSGQETQYF. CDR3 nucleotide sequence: TGTGCCAGCAGCTTAGGTGGTAGCGGTCAAGAGACCCAGTACTTC.

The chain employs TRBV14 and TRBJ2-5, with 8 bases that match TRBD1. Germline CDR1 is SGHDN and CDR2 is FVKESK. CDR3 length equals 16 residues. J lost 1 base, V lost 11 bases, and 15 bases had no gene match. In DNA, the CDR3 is TGTGCCTATGTGGATCAGGGGGACAGGAGCCAAGAGACCCAGTACTTC. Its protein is CAYVDQGDRSQETQYF.